This passage covers 4 T cell receptor beta chains from one sample sequenced in a study of T cells in Graves' hyperthyroidism and ophthalmopathy (dated by TCRdb to between 2018 and 2020). The library was generated by multiplex PCR. Data came from an Illumina HiSeq 2000. Amplification of TCR beta CDR3 regions was carried out from RNA transcripts. The TCR CDR3 was subjected to a first round of RT-PCR using the HTBI primer set and the Qiagen OneStep RT-PCR kit. TCRdb itself trimmed the public reads at Q25 with fastp, ran MiXCR and retained productive beta chains. Every entry covers one CDR3 protein and lists the most common genes and DNA from its rows. This sample is represented by roughly 500,000 distinct CDR3 sequences; 40% to 55% of them were singletons. In total, the top ten clones hold approximately 44% of the sample. Material: peripheral blood or thyroid tissue (not recorded which). These TCRs come from an adult woman with Graves' disease, either hyperthyroidism or ophthalmopathy (not recorded which).

This sequence joins TRBV20-1 and TRBJ2-3; D is undetermined. The CDR3 is made up of 13 amino acids. Germline CDR1 and CDR2: DFQATT and SNEGSKA (reference sequence). V was shortened by 1 base and J by 1 base, with 6 bases between the two germline ends. The CDR3 sequence: CSARVQGTDTQYF. CDR3 sequence (DNA): TGCAGTGCTAGAGTTCAGGGCACAGATACGCAGTATTTT.

CDR3 sequence: CASSRQSGRLSYEQYF. CDR3 coding DNA: TGTGCCAGCAGCCGCCAGTCGGGACGGCTGTCCTACGAGCAGTACTTC. The chain couples TRBV7-9 to TRBJ2-7; D assignment may be TRBD1 or TRBD2 (5 bases each). The germline V and J ends were trimmed by 5 bases and 1 base, with 18 bases remaining between them. Germline loops: CDR1 SEHNR, CDR2 FQNEAQ (reference sequence). The CDR3 sequence is 16 residues long.

This clonotype was seen at least ten times. The chain is built from TRBV5-8 and TRBJ2-7; 7 nucleotides align to TRBD1. Germline lookup yields CDR1 SGHTS and CDR2 YDEGEE. Trimming took 3 bases from V and 5 from J; bases not matched to a gene: 5. The CDR3 has 13 amino acids. CDR3 DNA sequence: TGTGCCAGCAGCTCGAGACAGGGTCACGAGCAGTACTTC. Its translation is CASSSRQGHEQYF. The full variable domain, rest sourced from reference TRBV5-8 and TRBJ2-7, is EAGVTQSPTHLIKTRGQQATLRCSPISGHTSVYWYQQALGLGLQFLLWYDEGEERNRGNFPPRFSGRQFPNYSSELNVNALELEDSALYLCASSSRQGHEQYFGPGTRLTVT.

This clonotype has ten or more counts. The V and J genes are TRBV5-1 and TRBJ2-7, with TRBD2 matching 10 bases. CDR1 and CDR2 (germline): SGHRS, YFSETQ. Germline trimming cut 4 bases from V and 4 bases from J; bases unmatched to any gene: 17. This CDR3 is 18 amino acids long. The CDR3 here is CASSNGPTASGSGYEQYF. Written as DNA, the CDR3 is TGCGCCAGCAGCAATGGACCGACCGCTAGCGGGAGTGGTTACGAGCAGTACTTC. Drawing the rest from reference TRBV5-1 and TRBJ2-7, the complete variable domain is KAGVTQTPRYLIKTRGQQVTLSCSPISGHRSVSWYQQTPGQGLQFLFEYFSETQRNKGNFPGRFSGRQFSNSRSEMNVSTLELGDSALYLCASSNGPTASGSGYEQYFGPGTRLTVT.